A selection of T cell receptor beta chains follows, all from one sample in a study of CD8+CD57+ T cells in acquired aplastic anemia. One entry per CDR3 protein results from TCRdb running MiXCR on the reads. The sample records 60,000 to 75,000 distinct CDR3 sequences, about 50% being singletons. The specimen sequenced was sorted CD4+, CD8+, or CD8+CD57+ T cells (not recorded which) from PBMCs. The receptor set was obtained from a human donor in good health, serving as a control. Each CDR3 is given with its conserved first and last residue. D genes are given only for firm matches. The size of a clone is reported for some rows only, either as once, few or many, or as a class for expanded clones.

>TRBJ1-2|14|few|NA|TRBV19
TGTGCCAGTAGTATCTCGCCTAGCGGGAGGAGCTACACCTTC
CASSISPSGRSYTF
>TRBJ2-5|15|NA|TRBD2|TRBV10-2
TGCGCCAGCAGTGATTTAGCGGGGCTGAAAGAGACCCAGTACTTC
CASSDLAGLKETQYF
>TRBJ1-2|12|NA|TRBD1|TRBV6-5
TGTGCCAGCAGTTGGGAGGGGGCTGGCTACACCTTC
CASSWEGAGYTF
>TRBJ1-6|13|NA|NA|TRBV20-1
TGCAGTGCCAGAGAGGCAGGGAGTTCACCCCTCCACTTT
CSAREAGSSPLHF
>TRBJ1-5|14|NA|NA|TRBV19
TGTGCCAGTAGTATTGGTCAGGGACGACAGCCCCAGCATTTT
CASSIGQGRQPQHF
>TRBJ2-3|13|NA|TRBD2|TRBV7-3
TGTGCCAGCAGCGTCGGGGGGTTGGATACGCAGTATTTT
CASSVGGLDTQYF
>TRBJ2-6|15|NA|NA|TRBV20-1
TGCAGTGCTAGAGGTGCAGACTCTGGGGCCAACGTCCTGACTTTC
CSARGADSGANVLTF
>TRBJ1-4|15|many|NA|TRBV6-5
TGTGCCAGCAGTTACGCACCTGCAACTAATGAAAAACTGTTTTTT
CASSYAPATNEKLFF
>TRBJ1-1|13|many|NA|TRBV20-1
TGCAGTGCTAGAGTCCAGGGATATGGTGAAGCTTTCTTT
CSARVQGYGEAFF
>TRBJ1-1|15|NA|TRBD1|TRBV2
TGTGCCAGCAGAGTGGGGCCAGGGGGGCACACTGAAGCTTTCTTT
CASRVGPGGHTEAFF
>TRBJ1-5|17|few|NA|TRBV29-1
TGCAGCGTTGTATTGGGTGGCAGGGGAGATAGCAATCAGCCCCAGCATTTT
CSVVLGGRGDSNQPQHF
>TRBJ2-3|11|once|NA|TRBV20-1
TGCAGCCCCAGTGAGAGCAATACGCAGTATTTT
CSPSESNTQYF
>TRBJ2-3|15|NA|TRBD2|TRBV15
TGTGCCACCAGCAGCCCGACTAGCGGCACAGATACGCAGTATTTT
CATSSPTSGTDTQYF
>TRBJ1-1|15|NA|TRBD1|TRBV7-3
TGTGCCAGCAGCCCCGGGACAGGGATCCACACTGAAGCTTTCTTT
CASSPGTGIHTEAFF
>TRBJ1-3|13|NA|NA|TRBV25-1
TGTGCCAGCAGACAGCTCTCTGGAAACACCATATATTTT
CASRQLSGNTIYF
>TRBJ2-7|14|NA|TRBD1|TRBV7-9
TGTGCCAGCAGCAGACAGGGGGCTACCTACGAGCAGTACTTC
CASSRQGATYEQYF
>TRBJ2-7|15|NA|TRBD1|TRBV19
TGTGCCAGTAGTCTCCCCGGGACAGGGTCCTACGAGCAGTACTTC
CASSLPGTGSYEQYF
>TRBJ1-2|17|medium-sized|TRBD1|TRBV10-3
TGTGCCATCAGTGAGTCGGCCGTCCAGGGGGTAGGAGTAGGCTACACCTTC
CAISESAVQGVGVGYTF
>TRBJ2-2|13|many|NA|TRBV2
TGTGCCAGCGGGTCGGCTGGCACCGGGGAGCTGTTTTTT
CASGSAGTGELFF
>TRBJ2-3|12|once|TRBD2|TRBV29-1
TGCAGCGTTAGCGGGAGAGTTGATACGCAGTATTTT
CSVSGRVDTQYF
>TRBJ2-7|14|once|NA|TRBV7-6
TGTGCCAGCAGCTTAGTTTCAGACTCCTACGAGCAGTACTTC
CASSLVSDSYEQYF
>TRBJ2-3|13|medium-sized|NA|TRBV29-1
TGCAGCGTTGTCGGGGGAGTTACAGATACGCAGTATTTT
CSVVGGVTDTQYF
>TRBJ1-5|13|NA|NA|TRBV2
TGTGCCAGCAGTGACTCAGGGAATCAGCCCCAGCATTTT
CASSDSGNQPQHF
>TRBJ2-1|14|NA|NA|TRBV11-2
TGTGCCAGCAGCTTAGTCGAAAGACTCAGTGAGCAGTTCTTC
CASSLVERLSEQFF
>TRBJ1-2|14|NA|NA|TRBV18
TGTGCCAGCTCACGGGTGTCCTCGGACTATGGCTACACCTTC
CASSRVSSDYGYTF
>TRBJ2-3|13|NA|NA|TRBV19
TGTGCCAGTAGTATTGGGGGCCAAGATACGCAGTATTTT
CASSIGGQDTQYF
>TRBJ2-5|14|NA|TRBD1|TRBV19
TGTGCCAGCAGCAGTCAGGGACAGCAAGAGACCCAGTACTTC
CASSSQGQQETQYF
>TRBJ2-5|17|NA|TRBD2|TRBV15
TGTGCCACCAGCAGAGCGACTAGCGGGGACCCACAAGAGACCCAGTACTTC
CATSRATSGDPQETQYF
>TRBJ1-5|15|NA|NA|TRBV24-1
TGTGCCACCAGTGATGTGAGGGCAGGGAATCAGCCCCAGCATTTT
CATSDVRAGNQPQHF
>TRBJ2-1|17|NA|TRBD1|TRBV7-6
TGTGCTAGCAGCCCGACAGGGGGCCTCGCCTCCTACAATGAGCAGTTCTTC
CASSPTGGLASYNEQFF
>TRBJ1-5|13|once|NA|TRBV19
TGTGCCAGCACAGGGTTACCGTATCAGCCCCAGCATTTT
CASTGLPYQPQHF
>TRBJ1-5|16|NA|NA|TRBV15
TGTGCCACCAGCAGAGAGCGGGAGTCCTACAATGAGCCCCAGCATTTT
CATSRERESYNEPQHF
>TRBJ1-3|16|many|NA|TRBV5-1
TGCGCCAGCAGCTACTCGGGCGGCGACTCTGGAAACACCATATATTTT
CASSYSGGDSGNTIYF
>TRBJ2-4|13|few|NA|TRBV18
TGTGCCAGCTCAAGGGAGGGGGTAGACATTCAGTACTTC
CASSREGVDIQYF
>TRBJ2-7|16|few|NA|TRBV4-1
TGCGCCAGCAGCAAGGGGGAGACGGGGAGTTCCTACGAGCAGTACTTC
CASSKGETGSSYEQYF
>TRBJ2-6|17|once|TRBD1|TRBV11-1
TGTGCCAGCAGGCCGGGACAGGGCCGCTCTGGGGCCAACGTCCTGACTTTC
CASRPGQGRSGANVLTF
>TRBJ1-2|14|NA|NA|TRBV2
TGTGCCACCACGAGGGGAGGCGGGAACGATGGCTACACCTTC
CATTRGGGNDGYTF
>TRBJ1-1|13|NA|TRBD1|TRBV25-1
TGTGCCAGCAGCTTAACAGGGGCTCCTGAAGCTTTCTTT
CASSLTGAPEAFF
>TRBJ1-4|13|NA|NA|TRBV10-3
TGTGCCATCAGTGCCGACAGTAATGAAAAACTGTTTTTT
CAISADSNEKLFF
>TRBJ2-3|15|many|NA|TRBV9
TGTGCCAGCAGCTCCCACAGCGGATACACAGATACGCAGTATTTT
CASSSHSGYTDTQYF
>TRBJ1-5|13|NA|NA|TRBV11-2
TGTGCCAGCAGCTCCGACAGGTATCAGCCCCAGCATTTT
CASSSDRYQPQHF
>TRBJ2-3|15|NA|TRBD2|TRBV11-2
TGTGCCAGCAGCCTGACTAGCGGCCCCACAGATACGCAGTATTTT
CASSLTSGPTDTQYF
>TRBJ2-1|16|NA|TRBD2|TRBV10-3
TGTGCCATCAGTGAGACCTTGACTAGCGGGAGGAATGAGCAGTTCTTC
CAISETLTSGRNEQFF
>TRBJ2-7|14|once|TRBD2|TRBV5-1
TGCGCCAGCAGACAACTAGCGGGAGCCGGCGAGCAGTACTTC
CASRQLAGAGEQYF
>TRBJ2-2|13|NA|NA|TRBV10-3
TGTGCCACTCGTGCTGTTACCACCGGGGAGCTGTTTTTT
CATRAVTTGELFF
>TRBJ1-1|13|NA|NA|TRBV19
TGTGCCAGTAGGGACAGTCCGAACACTGAAGCTTTCTTT
CASRDSPNTEAFF
>TRBJ1-1|16|many|TRBD1|TRBV19
TGTGCCAGTAGTATACTAAACAGGGGGCTGAACACTGAAGCTTTCTTT
CASSILNRGLNTEAFF
>TRBJ1-5|13|NA|NA|TRBV2
TGTGCCAGCAGTGAAGAGGGCGGGCAGCCCCAGCATTTT
CASSEEGGQPQHF
>TRBJ2-3|13|medium-sized|NA|TRBV2
TGTGCCAGCAACAAAGGCACCACAGATACGCAGTATTTT
CASNKGTTDTQYF
>TRBJ2-7|14|NA|NA|TRBV7-3
TGTGCCAGCAGCTTAGACAAAATCTCCTACGAGCAGTACTTC
CASSLDKISYEQYF
>TRBJ2-5|12|NA|NA|TRBV2
TGTGCCAGCAGTGCATCAGGGGAGACCCAGTACTTC
CASSASGETQYF
>TRBJ2-7|12|NA|NA|TRBV29-1
TGCAGCTTATCATGGTCTGGATACGAGCAGTACTTC
CSLSWSGYEQYF
>TRBJ2-2|12|many|NA|TRBV19
TGTGCCAGTAGTTCCCCCAGTTGGGAGCTGTTTTTT
CASSSPSWELFF
>TRBJ2-3|14|NA|TRBD1|TRBV7-2
TGTGCCAGCAGCGAACAGGGGGTCACAGATACGCAGTATTTT
CASSEQGVTDTQYF